One and the same sample provided the 32 T cell receptor beta chains below, sequenced in a study of OX40 agonist ivuxolimab in advanced cancers. The repertoire was sequenced with immunoSEQ multiplex PCR; TCRdb's copy has only in-frame clones and lacks some. The sample carries some 68,000 clones, about nine tenths recorded once. The sequences come from CD4+ or CD8+ T cells sorted from blood, collected in a trial of the OX40 agonist ivuxolimab. These receptors were taken from an adult with an advanced solid tumor such as melanoma, head and neck, liver or kidney cancer.

The chain links TRBV18 to TRBJ1-1; unclear D gene. This CDR3 region has 14 residues. Germline CDR1 is KGHSH and CDR2 is LQKENI. Deletions cut 2 bases from V and 1 base from J, with 8 bases between. CDR3 loop: CASSPGQSNTEAFF. The DNA of the CDR3 is TGTGCCAGCTCACCAGGTCAGTCGAACACTGAAGCTTTCTTT.

V and J are TRBV15 and TRBJ2-1; 8 nucleotides align to TRBD2. CDR3 length equals 12 residues. Germline V gives CDR1 LNHNV, CDR2 YYDKDF (reference sequence). The V segment lost 9 bases and the J segment 6 bases; nucleotides outside the gene matches: 4. CDR3 in amino acids: CATREARNEQFF. CDR3 nucleotide sequence: TGTGCCACGCGGGAGGCACGCAATGAGCAGTTCTTC.

The chain is built from TRBV28 and TRBJ2-1; 10 bases fit TRBD2. Per the germline V gene, CDR1 is MDHEN and CDR2 is SYDVKM. Trimming cost V 5 bases and J 3 bases; bases outside gene matches: 7. The CDR3 covers 16 residues. The CDR3 reads CASSLHSGGIYNEQFF. In DNA form, the CDR3 reads TGTGCCAGCAGTCTCCATAGCGGGGGGATCTACAATGAGCAGTTCTTC.

This clone was seen just once. The V and J genes are TRBV4-2 and TRBJ2-5; D gene unclear. CDR3 length: 13 residues. Trimming removed 0 bases at V and 4 bases at J, with 6 bases between. Germline V gene data show CDR1 as LGHNA and CDR2 as YNFKEQ. For the CDR3, the DNA is TGTGCCAGCAGCCAAGAACGGCGAGAGACCCAGTACTTC. Its protein product is CASSQERRETQYF.

V gene TRBV7-5 combines with J gene TRBJ1-3; the D call in the table, TRBD1, was not verified against the DNA. TRBV7-5 counts as a pseudogene. This CDR3 is 17 amino acids long. CDR3 amino acids: CVRSARGGSTQANTIYF. The CDR3 bases are TGTGTCAGAAGCGCGAGAGGGGGTTCAACCCAGGCAAACACCATATATTTT.

Only one count was recorded for this clone. The genes are TRBV28 and TRBJ1-5; TRBD1 matches at 7 bases. Germline-derived CDR1 and CDR2 are MDHEN and SYDVKM. The CDR3 loop spans 15 amino acids. J was trimmed by 2 bases and V by 6 bases; bases with no gene match: 7. The CDR3 DNA reads as TGTGCCAGCAGCCGTACAGGACAGGGCAATCAGCCCCAGCATTTT. This codes for CASSRTGQGNQPQHF.

The rearrangement links TRBV5-4 to TRBJ2-5; TRBD1 matches 7 bases. The CDR3 sequence is 14 residues long. V trimming: 4 bases; J trimming: 4 bases; junction bases outside the gene matches: 7. Germline CDR1 reads SGHNT; CDR2 reads YYREEE (reference sequence). The CDR3 sequence is CASSQDRVGETQYF. The DNA for the CDR3 is TGTGCCAGCAGCCAAGACAGGGTGGGAGAGACCCAGTACTTC.

The chain combines TRBV18 with TRBJ1-1; D is perhaps TRBD1 (6 bases). Trimming removed 6 bases from V and 0 bases from J, with 23 bases in between. CDR1 and CDR2 (germline): KGHSH, LQKENI. The CDR3 has 18 residues. The CDR3 DNA sequence: TGTGCCAGCTCCCTCGCGGCACAGGGTCGATCTCTGAACACTGAAGCTTTCTTT. Residues: CASSLAAQGRSLNTEAFF. The whole variable domain, remainder taken from reference TRBV18 and TRBJ1-1, is NAGVMQNPRHLVRRRGQEARLRCSPMKGHSHVYWYRQLPEEGLKFMVYLQKENIIDESGMPKERFSAEFPKEGPSILRIQQVVRGDSAAYFCASSLAAQGRSLNTEAFFGQGTRLTVV.

V and J are TRBV29-1 and TRBJ2-3; D is perhaps TRBD1 (5 bases). This CDR3 has 13 amino acids. The germline V and J ends were trimmed by 7 bases and 2 bases, with 13 bases remaining between them. The germline V gene has CDR1 SQVTM and CDR2 ANQGSEA. The CDR3 reads CSADTTVTDTQYF. For the CDR3, the DNA is TGCAGCGCGGACACCACTGTCACAGATACGCAGTATTTT.

V gene TRBV7-2 combines with J gene TRBJ2-7, with D uncertain. This CDR3 has 15 amino acids. Germline assignment: CDR1 SGHTA and CDR2 FQGNSA. Trimming cost V 5 bases and J 2 bases, with 16 bases left between them. The CDR3 reads CASSHLRAEPYEQYF. CDR3 nucleotides: TGTGCCAGCAGCCACCTTAGGGCGGAACCCTACGAGCAGTACTTC. The full variable domain, completed using reference TRBV7-2 and TRBJ2-7, is GAGVSQSPSNKVTEKGKDVELRCDPISGHTALYWYRQSLGQGLEFLIYFQGNSAPDKSGLPSDRFSAERTGGSVSTLTIQRTQQEDSAVYLCASSHLRAEPYEQYFGPGTRLTVT.

The V call is TRBV28, the J call TRBJ2-5; the D is unclear. The CDR3 sequence is 11 residues long. Trimming removed 5 bases from V and 2 bases from J, with 3 bases in between. The germline gives CDR1 MDHEN, CDR2 SYDVKM. The CDR3 is CASSMQETQYF. CDR3 DNA: TGTGCCAGCAGTATGCAAGAGACCCAGTACTTC.

This clone showed up just a few times. V usage is TRBV25-1 and J usage is TRBJ1-6; 7 positions match TRBD1. The V gene end was trimmed by 5 bases and the J gene end by 5 bases; junction bases not matched to a gene: 9. This CDR3 region has 16 residues. Germline V gene data show CDR1 as MGHDK and CDR2 as SYGVNS. CDR3 nucleotide sequence: TGTGCCAGCAGTCCCCTTAGGACAGGAGATAATTCACCCCTCCACTTT. As protein: CASSPLRTGDNSPLHF.

Here the CDR3 reads CASSLVGPFSGNTIYF. The CDR3 region has the DNA TGTGCCAGCAGCTTAGTTGGGCCCTTCTCTGGAAACACCATATATTTT. The chain links TRBV7-2 to TRBJ1-3; no clear D. The germline V gene encodes CDR1 SGHTA and CDR2 FQGNSA. The V end was cut by 1 base, the J end by 0 bases, with 10 bases between. The CDR3 has 16 residues.

V and J are TRBV2 and TRBJ2-2; D gene unclear. The CDR3 sequence is 11 residues long. The V end was cut by 8 bases, the J end by 3 bases, with 4 bases between. Germline V gives CDR1 SNHLY, CDR2 FYNNEI. This CDR3 reads CASSYTGELFF. The CDR3, as DNA: TGTGCCAGCTCCTACACCGGGGAGCTGTTTTTT.

The CDR3: CASLTNEQFF. For the CDR3, the DNA is TGTGCCAGCTTGACCAATGAGCAGTTCTTC. The J gene is TRBJ2-1, the V gene TRBV2; no reliable D call. Germline CDR1 reads SNHLY; CDR2 reads FYNNEI. V was shortened by 8 bases and J by 6 bases, with 5 bases between the two germline ends. The CDR3 contains 10 residues. Filled out from reference TRBV2 and TRBJ2-1, the complete variable domain reads EPEVTQTPSHQVTQMGQEVILRCVPISNHLYFYWYRQILGQKVEFLVSFYNNEISEKSEIFDDQFSVERPDGSNFTLKIRSTKLEDSAMYFCASLTNEQFFGPGTRLTVL.

The rearrangement links TRBV12-5 to TRBJ1-2; TRBD1 is a possible D gene (6 bases). The ends were cut back, 1 base at V and 7 bases at J, with 10 bases in the middle. The CDR3 covers 13 residues. Germline CDR1 and CDR2: LGHNT and FRNRAP. The CDR3 loop reads CASGLGQVRGYTF. The CDR3 coding sequence is TGTGCTAGTGGTTTGGGACAGGTCCGTGGCTACACCTTC.

The chain joins TRBV9 to TRBJ2-1; 8 bases agree with TRBD1. This CDR3 is built from 16 residues. The germline CDR1 and CDR2 sequences are SGDLS and YYNGEE. J was trimmed by 10 bases and V by 2 bases; bases with no gene match: 14. CDR3 protein: CASSVTSDRVTIEQFF. The CDR3 bases are TGTGCCAGCAGCGTGACGTCGGACAGGGTTACGATCGAGCAGTTCTTC.

The V gene is TRBV5-1, the J gene TRBJ2-1; TRBD2 matches at 10 bases. V shed 3 bases, J shed 1 base, and the junction held 7 bases outside the gene matches. Germline V gene data show CDR1 as SGHRS and CDR2 as YFSETQ. The CDR3 runs to 17 residues. DNA of the CDR3: TGCGCCAGCAGCTGGCGGACTAGCGGTTCATCCTACAATGAGCAGTTCTTC. This gives the protein CASSWRTSGSSYNEQFF.

V usage is TRBV28 and J usage is TRBJ1-2, with 10 bases fitting TRBD1. Trimming cost V 8 bases and J 6 bases; bases outside gene matches: 3. CDR1 is MDHEN, CDR2 SYDVKM, per germline. The CDR3 loop spans 12 amino acids. CDR3 DNA sequence: TGTGCCAGCGGGACAGGGGACCATGGCTACACCTTC. It yields the protein CASGTGDHGYTF.

The chain recombines TRBV11-3 with TRBJ1-5, with D hard to call. The V gene's germline CDR1 is SGHNT and CDR2 YENEEA. The CDR3 has 14 amino acids. V was trimmed by 7 bases and J by 5 bases, leaving 15 bases between them. The DNA for the CDR3 is TGTGCCAGCACAGCTAACGCTGGTTATCAGCCCCAGCATTTT. It codes for CASTANAGYQPQHF.

This chain links TRBV11-2 with TRBJ2-5; 7 nucleotides line up with TRBD2. Germline V gene data show CDR1 as SGHAT and CDR2 as FQNNGV. The CDR3 contains 14 residues. V shed 5 bases, J shed 7 bases, and the junction held 10 bases outside the gene matches. The CDR3 loop is CASSPRGVDGTQYF. In nucleotides, the CDR3 is TGTGCCAGCAGCCCCCGGGGGGTGGACGGGACCCAGTACTTC. Based on the CDR3 plus reference TRBV11-2 and TRBJ2-5, the full variable domain is EAGVAQSPRYKIIEKRQSVAFWCNPISGHATLYWYQQILGQGPKLLIQFQNNGVVDDSQLPKDRFSAERLKGVDSTLKIQPAKLEDSAVYLCASSPRGVDGTQYFGPGTRLLVL.

The CDR3 here is CASSAARGGNEQFF. The CDR3 DNA follows: TGTGCCAGCAGCGCCGCCCGAGGGGGCAATGAGCAGTTCTTC. The V gene is TRBV7-9, the J gene TRBJ2-1; D is possibly TRBD1 (6 bases). Trimming took 5 bases from V and 6 from J, leaving 14 bases between them. CDR3 size: 14 residues. Germline-derived CDR1 and CDR2 are SEHNR and FQNEAQ (reference sequence).

This chain links TRBV6-6 with TRBJ2-1, with 11 bases identical to TRBD2. The CDR3 runs to 16 residues. Losses at the gene ends were 4 bases for V and 6 bases for J; bases not matched to a gene: 8. Germline V gene sequence: CDR1 MNHNY, CDR2 SVGAGI (reference sequence). CDR3 DNA sequence: TGTGCCAGCAGTTCGACTAGCGGGAAGGTCGGCAATGAGCAGTTCTTC. Its protein product is CASSSTSGKVGNEQFF.

This clone came up once. The V call is TRBV7-9, the J call TRBJ2-5; possible D gene TRBD1, 5 bases. This CDR3 comprises 16 residues. Trimming took 1 base from V and 0 from J, leaving 12 bases between them. CDR1 is SEHNR and CDR2 is FQNEAQ in the germline V gene (reference sequence). CDR3 amino acids: CASSLGPGRDQETQYF. The DNA for the CDR3 is TGTGCCAGCAGCTTAGGCCCCGGCAGGGACCAAGAGACCCAGTACTTC.

The J gene is TRBJ2-1, the V gene TRBV19; 9 nucleotides match TRBD2. The germline V gene has CDR1 LNHDA and CDR2 SQIVND (reference sequence). V lost 4 bases to trimming and J lost 1 base; unmatched junction nucleotides: 8. The CDR3 has 17 residues. CDR3: CASSSGGAMSSYNEQFF. CDR3 coding DNA: TGTGCCAGTAGTAGCGGGGGGGCCATGTCTTCCTACAATGAGCAGTTCTTC.

The rearrangement links TRBV29-1 to TRBJ2-2; D uncertain. V was shortened by 7 bases and J by 5 bases, with 11 bases between the two germline ends. The CDR3 has 12 residues. Germline V gene sequence: CDR1 SQVTM, CDR2 ANQGSEA. The CDR3 DNA reads TGCAGCGGGAAGGCCCCAACCGGGGAGCTGTTTTTT. Amino acid sequence: CSGKAPTGELFF.

With respect to this clone: A junction boundary mismatches the germline segment, possibly from a read error. Other DNA sequences in this specimen translate into the identical CDR3. The rearrangement links TRBV6-5 to TRBJ1-6, with a weak D call TRBD1 (6 bases). Germline CDR1 and CDR2: MNHEY and SVGAGI. The CDR3 is 15 amino acids. The CDR3 spells CASSRSTGINSPLHF. CDR3 sequence (DNA): TGTGCCAGCAGCCGCTCAACAGGGATCAATTCACCCCTCCACTTC.

CDR3 amino acids: CASSQRGEQFF. CDR3 nucleotides: TGTGCCAGCAGCCAAAGGGGTGAGCAGTTCTTC. The chain carries TRBV4-2 and TRBJ2-1, with a weak D call TRBD1 (5 bases). This CDR3 has 11 residues. Trimming stripped 2 bases from V and 9 bases from J, with 5 bases between. CDR1 is LGHNA, CDR2 YNFKEQ, per germline.

The rearrangement uses TRBV9 and TRBJ2-6; D not certain. Trimming pared 2 bases from V and 0 bases from J, leaving 3 bases between. This CDR3 has 14 amino acids. Germline V gene data show CDR1 as SGDLS and CDR2 as YYNGEE. The CDR3 nucleotides read TGTGCCAGCAGCGTCCACTCTGGGGCCAACGTCCTGACTTTC. Protein product: CASSVHSGANVLTF.

The chain has TRBV2 and TRBJ2-3; 8 bases align to TRBD2. V dropped 4 bases and J dropped 4; count of bases not matched to a gene: 4. The CDR3 loop spans 14 amino acids. Germline CDR1 reads SNHLY; CDR2 reads FYNNEI. The chain's CDR3 is CASSASGRPDTQYF. CDR3 nucleotide sequence: TGTGCCAGCAGTGCTAGCGGGCGGCCAGATACGCAGTATTTT. Together with reference TRBV2 and TRBJ2-3, the CDR3 gives the full variable domain: EPEVTQTPSHQVTQMGQEVILRCVPISNHLYFYWYRQILGQKVEFLVSFYNNEISEKSEIFDDQFSVERPDGSNFTLKIRSTKLEDSAMYFCASSASGRPDTQYFGPGTRLTVL.

This clone was counted a single time. This chain connects TRBV30 to TRBJ1-6; D is unclear. V lost 2 bases to trimming and J lost 10 bases, with 12 bases between them. Germline loops: CDR1 GTSNPN, CDR2 SVGIG (reference sequence). The CDR3 runs to 13 residues. The CDR3 reads CAWSSTQVSPLHF. The CDR3 DNA reads TGTGCCTGGAGTTCGACTCAGGTCTCACCCCTCCACTTT.

The V and J genes are TRBV4-2 and TRBJ2-3, with 9 bases fitting TRBD2. The CDR3 loop spans 17 amino acids. Germline-derived CDR1 and CDR2 are LGHNA and YNFKEQ. V shed 0 bases, J shed 2 bases, and the junction held 6 bases outside the gene matches. CDR3 region: CASSQEGTSYYTDTQYF. In DNA form, the CDR3 reads TGTGCCAGCAGCCAAGAAGGGACTAGCTACTACACAGATACGCAGTATTTT.